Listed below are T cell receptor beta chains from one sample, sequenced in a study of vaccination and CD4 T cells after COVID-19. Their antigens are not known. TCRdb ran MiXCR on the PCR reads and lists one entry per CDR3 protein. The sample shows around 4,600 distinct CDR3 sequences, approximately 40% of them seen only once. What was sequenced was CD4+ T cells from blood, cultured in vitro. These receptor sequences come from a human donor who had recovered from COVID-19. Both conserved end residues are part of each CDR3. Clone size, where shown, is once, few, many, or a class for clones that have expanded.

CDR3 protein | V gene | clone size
CASRYTGRPYSPLHF | TRBV6-1 | NA
CASTRTSGVDTGELFF | TRBV7-2 | NA
CASSLGHQLGLDTQYF | TRBV7-3 | NA
CASKGGPGDASQYF | TRBV2 | few
CASKGSLGDEKLFF | TRBV2 | NA
CASSVLQGGTEAFF | TRBV9 | NA
CASSFGGSAGNTGELFF | TRBV11-3 | NA
CASRSGQFWQPQHF | TRBV2 | NA
CAKPTAAYEQHF | TRBV10-1 | NA
CASSSPGQQETQYF | TRBV11-3 | NA
CASSFYEGRAGGADTQYF | TRBV12-3/TRBV12-4 | NA
CASRWDRNYGYTF | TRBV6-2/TRBV6-3 | large
CSVMGGPHNRYGYTF | TRBV29-1 | NA
CASSLDAGTDTQYF | TRBV7-2 | hyperexpanded
CASSEWEETQYF | TRBV2 | NA
CASSATFVYYGYTF | TRBV19 | NA
CASSLEAPTDTQYF | TRBV12-3/TRBV12-4 | NA
CSARGWLVGVPIDEQFF | TRBV20-1 | NA
CASSRTDYNEQFF | TRBV6-1 | NA
CSARDPGTKRFLNYGYTF | TRBV20-1 | few
CASSQGIPGEKLFF | TRBV4-1 | NA
CASSLDRFAEVYF | TRBV12-3/TRBV12-4 | large
CASSIDRTSGKSEQFF | TRBV19 | NA
CASSLVGSGPTFF | TRBV7-3 | NA
CASMDYPGQETQYF | TRBV6-1 | few
CSASIGTEYTDTQYF | TRBV20-1 | few
CSARTGPSSYEQYF | TRBV20-1 | NA
CATSRGGTQAYEQYF | TRBV15 | NA
CASSDPENRGRSYEQYF | TRBV6-4 | few
CASIRGTENTEAFF | TRBV6-1 | NA
CATSRDDGTIYF | TRBV15 | NA
CSARGTRSTDTQYF | TRBV20-1 | NA
CASSLEYFQETQYF | TRBV7-9 | NA
CASSEGLGTGGSWTF | TRBV25-1 | NA
CSARDLLRRTNADTQYF | TRBV20-1 | NA
CATSRDQMSGNTIYF | TRBV15 | few
CASSPTDGRGGGYTF | TRBV5-6 | NA
CASSLGRGGDNEQFF | TRBV5-4 | NA
CASSGTGGRGTEAFF | TRBV2 | NA